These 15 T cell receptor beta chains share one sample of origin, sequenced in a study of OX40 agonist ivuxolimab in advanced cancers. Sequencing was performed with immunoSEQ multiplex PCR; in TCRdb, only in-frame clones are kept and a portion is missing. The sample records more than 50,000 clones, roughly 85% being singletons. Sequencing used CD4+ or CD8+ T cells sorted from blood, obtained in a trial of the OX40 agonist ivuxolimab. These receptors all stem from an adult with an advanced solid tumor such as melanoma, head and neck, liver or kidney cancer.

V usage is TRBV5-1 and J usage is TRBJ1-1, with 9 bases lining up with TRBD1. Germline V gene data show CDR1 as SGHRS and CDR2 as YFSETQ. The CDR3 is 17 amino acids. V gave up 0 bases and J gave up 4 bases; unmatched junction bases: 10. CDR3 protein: CASSLAGQGNGVTEAFF. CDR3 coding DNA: TGCGCCAGCAGCTTGGCCGGACAGGGGAACGGGGTCACTGAAGCTTTCTTT.

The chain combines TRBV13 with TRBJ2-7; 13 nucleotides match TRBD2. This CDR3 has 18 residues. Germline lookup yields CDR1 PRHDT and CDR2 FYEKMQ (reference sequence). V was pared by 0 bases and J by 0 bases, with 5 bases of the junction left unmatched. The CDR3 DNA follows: TGTGCCAGCAGCTTAGGGACTAGCGGGGGGCGAAGCTCCTACGAGCAGTACTTC. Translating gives CASSLGTSGGRSSYEQYF.

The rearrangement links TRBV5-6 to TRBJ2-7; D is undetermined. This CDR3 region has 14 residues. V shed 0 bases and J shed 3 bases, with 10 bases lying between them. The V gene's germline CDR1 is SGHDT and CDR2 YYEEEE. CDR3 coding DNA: TGTGCCAGCAGCTTGGTCGGGCAGGTCTACGAGCAGTACTTC. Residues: CASSLVGQVYEQYF.

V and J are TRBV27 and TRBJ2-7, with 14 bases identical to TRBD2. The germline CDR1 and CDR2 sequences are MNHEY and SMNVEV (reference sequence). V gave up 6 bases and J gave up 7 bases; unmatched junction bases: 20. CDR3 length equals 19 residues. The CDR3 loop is CASSPRVGGLAGAMGEQYF. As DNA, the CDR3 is TGTGCCAGCAGCCCGAGGGTCGGGGGACTAGCGGGGGCAATGGGAGAGCAGTACTTC.

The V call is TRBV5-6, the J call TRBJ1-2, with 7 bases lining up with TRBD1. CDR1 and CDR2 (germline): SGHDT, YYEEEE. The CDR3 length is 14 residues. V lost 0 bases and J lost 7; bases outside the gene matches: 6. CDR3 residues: CASSLGQGVGGYTF. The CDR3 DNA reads TGTGCCAGCAGCTTGGGACAGGGTGTCGGTGGCTACACCTTC.

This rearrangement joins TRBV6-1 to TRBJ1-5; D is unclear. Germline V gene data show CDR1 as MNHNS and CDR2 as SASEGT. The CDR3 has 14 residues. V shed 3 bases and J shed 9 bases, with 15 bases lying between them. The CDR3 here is CASSDRFNSRPQHF. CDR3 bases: TGTGCCAGCAGTGACAGGTTCAATAGTCGGCCCCAGCATTTT.

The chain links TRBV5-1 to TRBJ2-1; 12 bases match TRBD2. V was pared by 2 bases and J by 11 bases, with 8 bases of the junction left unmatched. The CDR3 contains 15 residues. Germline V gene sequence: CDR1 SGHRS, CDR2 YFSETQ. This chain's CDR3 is CASSFSSGGASKQFF. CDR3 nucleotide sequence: TGCGCCAGCAGCTTTTCTAGCGGGGGGGCCAGTAAGCAGTTCTTC.

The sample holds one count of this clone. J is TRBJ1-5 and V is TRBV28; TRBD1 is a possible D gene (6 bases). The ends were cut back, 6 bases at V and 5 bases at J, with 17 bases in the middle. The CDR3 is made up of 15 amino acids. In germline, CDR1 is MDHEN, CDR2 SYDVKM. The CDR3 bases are TGTGCCAGCAGCGTAAGGACAGTCACCCATCAGCCCCAGCATTTT. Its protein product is CASSVRTVTHQPQHF.

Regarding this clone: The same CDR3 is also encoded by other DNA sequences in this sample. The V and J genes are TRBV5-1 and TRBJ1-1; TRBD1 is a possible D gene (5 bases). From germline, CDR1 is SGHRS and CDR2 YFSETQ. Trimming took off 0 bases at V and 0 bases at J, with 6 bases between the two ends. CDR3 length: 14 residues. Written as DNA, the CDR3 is TGCGCCAGCAGCTTGGGGGGCATGAACACTGAAGCTTTCTTT. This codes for CASSLGGMNTEAFF. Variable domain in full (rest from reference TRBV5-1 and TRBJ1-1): KAGVTQTPRYLIKTRGQQVTLSCSPISGHRSVSWYQQTPGQGLQFLFEYFSETQRNKGNFPGRFSGRQFSNSRSEMNVSTLELGDSALYLCASSLGGMNTEAFFGQGTRLTVV.

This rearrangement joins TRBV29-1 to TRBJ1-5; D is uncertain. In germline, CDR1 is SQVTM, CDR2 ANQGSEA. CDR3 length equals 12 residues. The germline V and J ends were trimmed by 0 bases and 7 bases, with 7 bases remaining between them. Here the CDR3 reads CSVEDPPQPQHF. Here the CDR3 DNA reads TGCAGCGTTGAAGATCCACCGCAGCCCCAGCATTTT.

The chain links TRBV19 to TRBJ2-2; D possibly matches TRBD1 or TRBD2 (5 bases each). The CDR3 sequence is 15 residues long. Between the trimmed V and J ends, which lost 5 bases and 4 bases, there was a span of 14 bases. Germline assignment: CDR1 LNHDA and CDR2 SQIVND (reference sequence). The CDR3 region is CASSYEGRTTGELFF. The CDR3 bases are TGTGCCAGTAGTTACGAGGGGCGCACCACCGGGGAGCTGTTTTTT. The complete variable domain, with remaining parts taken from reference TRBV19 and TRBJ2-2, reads DGGITQSPKYLFRKEGQNVTLSCEQNLNHDAMYWYRQDPGQGLRLIYYSQIVNDFQKGDIAEGYSVSREKKESFPLTVTSAQKNPTAFYLCASSYEGRTTGELFFGEGSRLTVL.

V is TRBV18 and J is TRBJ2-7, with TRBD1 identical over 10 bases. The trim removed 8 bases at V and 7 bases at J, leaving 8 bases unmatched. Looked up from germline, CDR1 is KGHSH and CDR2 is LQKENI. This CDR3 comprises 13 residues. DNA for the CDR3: TGTGCCAGCACTCGACAGGGGGCGCTTGAGCAGTACTTC. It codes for CASTRQGALEQYF. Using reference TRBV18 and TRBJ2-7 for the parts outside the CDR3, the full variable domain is NAGVMQNPRHLVRRRGQEARLRCSPMKGHSHVYWYRQLPEEGLKFMVYLQKENIIDESGMPKERFSAEFPKEGPSILRIQQVVRGDSAAYFCASTRQGALEQYFGPGTRLTVT.

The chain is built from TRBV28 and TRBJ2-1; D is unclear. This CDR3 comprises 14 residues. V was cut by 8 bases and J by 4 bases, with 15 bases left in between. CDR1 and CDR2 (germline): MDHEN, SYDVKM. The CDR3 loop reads CASYSRQLYNEQFF. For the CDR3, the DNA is TGTGCCAGCTACTCCCGACAACTATACAATGAGCAGTTCTTC. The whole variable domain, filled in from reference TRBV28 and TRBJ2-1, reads DVKVTQSSRYLVKRTGEKVFLECVQDMDHENMFWYRQDPGLGLRLIYFSYDVKMKEKGDIPEGYSVSREKKERFSLILESASTNQTSMYLCASYSRQLYNEQFFGPGTRLTVL.

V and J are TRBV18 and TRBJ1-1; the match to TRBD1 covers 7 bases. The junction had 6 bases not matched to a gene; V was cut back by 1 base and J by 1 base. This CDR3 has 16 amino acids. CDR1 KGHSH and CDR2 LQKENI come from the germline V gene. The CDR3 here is CASSPLGGAGNTEAFF. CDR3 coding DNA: TGTGCCAGCTCACCACTAGGGGGCGCGGGGAACACTGAAGCTTTCTTT.

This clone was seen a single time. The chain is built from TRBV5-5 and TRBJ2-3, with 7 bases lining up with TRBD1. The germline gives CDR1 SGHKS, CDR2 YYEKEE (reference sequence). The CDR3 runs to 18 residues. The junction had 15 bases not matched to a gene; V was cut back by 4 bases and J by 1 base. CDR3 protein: CASSRFPGTAPGTDTQYF. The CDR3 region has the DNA TGTGCCAGCAGCCGTTTTCCCGGGACAGCCCCTGGCACAGATACGCAGTATTTT.